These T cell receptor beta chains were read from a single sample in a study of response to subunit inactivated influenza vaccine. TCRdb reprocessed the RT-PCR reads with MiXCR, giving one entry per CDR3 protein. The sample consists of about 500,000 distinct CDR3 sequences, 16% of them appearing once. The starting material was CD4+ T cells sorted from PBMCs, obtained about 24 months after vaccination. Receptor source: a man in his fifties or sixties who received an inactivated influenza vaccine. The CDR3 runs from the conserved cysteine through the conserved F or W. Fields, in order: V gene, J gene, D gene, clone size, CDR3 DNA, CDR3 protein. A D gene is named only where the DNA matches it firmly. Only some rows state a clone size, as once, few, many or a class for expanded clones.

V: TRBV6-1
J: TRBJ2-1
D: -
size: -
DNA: TGTGCCAGCAGTCCCCATAAGGGTGTTGAGCAGTTCTTC
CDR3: CASSPHKGVEQFF

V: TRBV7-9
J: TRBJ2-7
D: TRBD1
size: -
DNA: TGTGCCAGCAGCTTAGGGGACAGATACGAGCAGTACTTC
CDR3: CASSLGDRYEQYF

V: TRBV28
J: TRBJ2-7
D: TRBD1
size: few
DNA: TGTGCCAGCAGTCCGGCAGACAGGGGCGAGCAGTACTTC
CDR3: CASSPADRGEQYF

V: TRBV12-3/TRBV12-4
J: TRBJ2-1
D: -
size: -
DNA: TGTGCCAGCAGTTTAGGTCGGATGGTTGGGGGCTACAATGAGCAGTTCTTC
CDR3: CASSLGRMVGGYNEQFF

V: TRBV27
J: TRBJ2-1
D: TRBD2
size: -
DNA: TGTGCCAGCGTCAGTTTGGCGGGGGTCACGTACAATGAGCAGTTCTTC
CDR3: CASVSLAGVTYNEQFF

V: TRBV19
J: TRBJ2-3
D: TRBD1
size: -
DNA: TGTGCCAGTAGGCCAGACAGGGGACGGGATACGCAGTATTTT
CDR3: CASRPDRGRDTQYF

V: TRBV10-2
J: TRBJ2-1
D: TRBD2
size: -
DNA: TGCGCCAGCAGTGCGTCTAGCGGGAGTTGGTCGGGTGAGCAGTTCTTC
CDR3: CASSASSGSWSGEQFF

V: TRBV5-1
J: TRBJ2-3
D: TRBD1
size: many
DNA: TGTGCCAGCAGTCGGGACAGGGGAACAGATACGCAGTATTTT
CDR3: CASSRDRGTDTQYF

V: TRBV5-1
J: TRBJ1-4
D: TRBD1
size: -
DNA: TGCGCCAGCAGCTACGGACAGGGACCACCGGATTTT
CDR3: CASSYGQGPPDF

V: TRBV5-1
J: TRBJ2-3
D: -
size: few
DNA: TGCGCCAGCAGCTTGTCTGGGCGCCCGGGGGATACGCAGTATTTT
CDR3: CASSLSGRPGDTQYF

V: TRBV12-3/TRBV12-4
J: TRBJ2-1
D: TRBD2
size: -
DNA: TGTGCCACGCAGGTGTTCGGGACTAGCATTTCGGGTGAGCAGTTCTTC
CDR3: CATQVFGTSISGEQFF

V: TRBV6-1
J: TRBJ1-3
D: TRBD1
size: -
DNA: TGTGCCAGCAGGAAGGGACAGCCGTTCTCTGGAAACACCATATATTTT
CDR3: CASRKGQPFSGNTIYF

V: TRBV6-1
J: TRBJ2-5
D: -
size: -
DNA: TGTGCCAGCAAACCTAGACAGAAAGAGACCCAGTACTTC
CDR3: CASKPRQKETQYF

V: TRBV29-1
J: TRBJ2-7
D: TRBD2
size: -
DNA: TGCAGCGTTTTGACAGGGGCAGGACTAGCGGGAAAGCGTGAGCAGTACTTC
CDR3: CSVLTGAGLAGKREQYF

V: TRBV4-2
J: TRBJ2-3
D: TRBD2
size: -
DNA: TGTGCCAGCAGCCAACCACTAGCGGGGGCCCCCACAGATACGCAGTATTTT
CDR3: CASSQPLAGAPTDTQYF

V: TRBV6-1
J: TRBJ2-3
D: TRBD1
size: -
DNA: TGTGCCAGCAGCTCCGGGACAGGGAAATGGAGTAGCACAGATACGCAGTATTTT
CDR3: CASSSGTGKWSSTDTQYF

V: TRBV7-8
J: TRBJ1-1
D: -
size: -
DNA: TGTGCCAGCAGCTTAGTCGGTGGGCAAAGCACTGAAGCTTTATTT
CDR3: CASSLVGGQSTEALF

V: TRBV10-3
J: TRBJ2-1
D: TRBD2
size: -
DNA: TGTGCCATCAGTGATCTAGCGGGAGGGGGGAATGAGCAGTTCTTC
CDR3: CAISDLAGGGNEQFF

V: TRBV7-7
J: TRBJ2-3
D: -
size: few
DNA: TGTGCTAGCAGCTTAGCCTTAGAGGATACGCAGTATTTT
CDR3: CASSLALEDTQYF

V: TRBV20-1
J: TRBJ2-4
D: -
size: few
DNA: TGCAGTGCTAGTCGAGTCTCCGAAAACATTCAGTACTTC
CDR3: CSASRVSENIQYF

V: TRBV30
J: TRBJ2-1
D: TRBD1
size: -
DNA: TGTGCCTGGAGTATCCGGAGGGGACAGGGGGGCAATGAGCAGTTCTTC
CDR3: CAWSIRRGQGGNEQFF

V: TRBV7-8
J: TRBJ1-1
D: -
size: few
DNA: TGTGCCAGCAGCCCAAATAGCGGGAGCCCTGCGGCTTTCTTT
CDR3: CASSPNSGSPAAFF

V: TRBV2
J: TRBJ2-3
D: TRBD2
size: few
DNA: TGTGCCAGCAGTGAACTAGCGGGGGGTACAGATACGCAGTATTTT
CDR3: CASSELAGGTDTQYF

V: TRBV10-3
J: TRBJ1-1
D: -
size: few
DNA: TGTGCCATCAGTGTAGGGAACACTGAAGCTTTCTTT
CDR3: CAISVGNTEAFF

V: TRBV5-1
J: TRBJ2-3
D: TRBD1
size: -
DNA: TGCGCCAGCAGCACAGGGGGAAAGAGCACAGATACGCAGTATTTT
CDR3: CASSTGGKSTDTQYF

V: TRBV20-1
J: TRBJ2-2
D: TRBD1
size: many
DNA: TGCAGTGCTAGAGATTGGAGACAGGGCACCGGGGAGCTGTTTTTT
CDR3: CSARDWRQGTGELFF

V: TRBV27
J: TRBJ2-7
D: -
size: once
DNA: TGTGCCAGCAAGGACAGGCTAGCGAGCTACGAGCAGTACTTC
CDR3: CASKDRLASYEQYF

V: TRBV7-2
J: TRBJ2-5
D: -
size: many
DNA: TGTGCCAGCTCACCATACCAAGAGACCCAGTACTTC
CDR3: CASSPYQETQYF

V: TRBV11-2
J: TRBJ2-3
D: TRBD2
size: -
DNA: TGTGCCAGCAGGCGATCTAGCGGGAGGGTCTTCAATTTGGATACGCAGTATTTT
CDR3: CASRRSSGRVFNLDTQYF

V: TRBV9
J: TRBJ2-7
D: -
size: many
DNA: TGTGCCAGCAGCGTAGGATTGGCGGGCTCCTACGAGCAGTACTTC
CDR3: CASSVGLAGSYEQYF

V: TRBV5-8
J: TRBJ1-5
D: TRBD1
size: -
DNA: TGTGCCAGCAGCCCGGGGGGACAGGGCAATCAGCCCCAGCATTTT
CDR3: CASSPGGQGNQPQHF

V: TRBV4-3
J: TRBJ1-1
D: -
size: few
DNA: TGCGCCAGCAGCCAAGATTGGTCGGGGGGTAGCACTGAAGCTTTCTTT
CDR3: CASSQDWSGGSTEAFF

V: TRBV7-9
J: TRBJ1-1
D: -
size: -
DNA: TGTGCCAGCAGCGTTCCGGGAAGATCCACTGAAGCTTTCTTT
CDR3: CASSVPGRSTEAFF

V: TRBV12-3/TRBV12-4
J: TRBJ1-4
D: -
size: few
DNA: TGTGCCAGCACGCACCGGGGACATAATGAAAAACTGTTTTTT
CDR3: CASTHRGHNEKLFF

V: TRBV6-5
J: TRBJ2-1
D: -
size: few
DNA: TGTGCCAGCAGTTACTCAGGCTCGGGCCTCAGCTCCTACAATGAGCAGTTCTTC
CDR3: CASSYSGSGLSSYNEQFF

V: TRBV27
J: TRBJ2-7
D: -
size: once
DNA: TGTGCCAGCAGTTTCAACCCGGGATACGAGCAGTACTTC
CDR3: CASSFNPGYEQYF

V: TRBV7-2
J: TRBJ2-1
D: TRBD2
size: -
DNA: TGTGCCAGCAGCGTAAAACTAGCGGGGGGCTACAATGAGCAGTTCTTC
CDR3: CASSVKLAGGYNEQFF